This TCR beta chain was obtained from a study of T cell changes during pregnancy in multiple sclerosis. This clone was recorded a few times. CDR1 is SGDLS, CDR2 YYNGEE, per germline. Trimming removed 0 bases from V and 5 bases from J, with 7 bases in between. The CDR3 loop spans 13 amino acids. Measured with immunoSEQ multiplex PCR; TCRdb has only the in-frame clones, and not every one. The table lists about 45,000 clones, less than 90% of them singletons, with around 0.63% in the top ten. This clonotype was obtained from a female donor with multiple sclerosis, enrolled in a pregnancy study. The chain couples TRBV9 to TRBJ2-3; no clear D. The specimen was CD4+ T cells from peripheral blood mononuclear cells, collected in the first trimester of pregnancy. CDR3 sequence reads: CASSVAFVDTQYF. The CDR3 DNA reads TGTGCCAGCAGCGTAGCCTTTGTAGATACGCAGTATTTT.